Following are 16 T cell receptor beta chains from one sample sequenced in a study of cytomegalovirus exposure and HLA in healthy donors. Sequenced by immunoSEQ multiplex PCR; TCRdb stores in-frame clones only, minus some. In the table there are fewer than 120,000 clones, roughly 90% of which are singletons. Material: PBMCs. The receptors shown here come from a woman aged 25 to 39 in good health and CMV-seropositive.

V is TRBV6-7 and J is TRBJ1-5, with a possible D match to TRBD1 (5 bases). TRBV6-7 carries the ORF label, with uncertain function. Trimming took off 7 bases at V and 2 bases at J, with 15 bases between the two ends. The CDR3 runs to 15 residues. DNA of the CDR3: TGTGCCAGCAACAGGCCGGGGGGGGGCAATCAGCCCCAGCATTTT. The encoded protein is CASNRPGGGNQPQHF.

This clone was counted once. The chain carries TRBV18 and TRBJ2-7; 11 nucleotides line up with TRBD2. Germline V CDR1 and CDR2: KGHSH, LQKENI. Losses at the gene ends were 5 bases for V and 7 bases for J; bases not matched to a gene: 1. The CDR3 covers 12 residues. This CDR3 reads CASSRLAGEQYF. As DNA, the CDR3 is TGTGCCAGCTCAAGACTAGCGGGAGAGCAGTACTTC.

On this clone itself: It is unclear where the CDR3 begins or ends on the DNA, so no DNA is shown, and the CDR3 is as TCRdb lists it. This rearrangement joins TRBV27 to TRBJ2-7; TRBD1 was called by the table and not checked on the DNA. Germline lookup yields CDR1 MNHEY and CDR2 SMNVEV (reference sequence). The CDR3 has 13 amino acids, counting both end residues. CDR3: CASSSSTGYEQYF.

The chain has TRBV7-8 and TRBJ2-5, with a tentative D call TRBD2 (6 bases). The CDR3 runs to 17 residues. V lost 5 bases, J lost 1 base, and 20 bases lay in between. Germline V CDR1 and CDR2: SGHVS, FQNEAQ. CDR3 residues: CASSPNRRGSAQETQYF. The CDR3 DNA follows: TGTGCCAGCAGCCCTAACCGGCGGGGCTCCGCCCAAGAGACCCAGTACTTC.

The rearrangement joins TRBV2 to TRBJ2-3, with 7 bases fitting TRBD1. Trimming at V came to 9 bases and at J to 4 bases, leaving 10 bases not matched to a gene. The germline V gene has CDR1 SNHLY and CDR2 FYNNEI. The CDR3 runs 14 residues. The CDR3: CASQQGEGSDTQYF. The CDR3, as DNA: TGTGCCAGTCAGCAGGGGGAAGGGTCAGATACGCAGTATTTT.

V is TRBV4-2 and J is TRBJ1-1; D is unclear. This CDR3 region has 13 residues. CDR1 LGHNA and CDR2 YNFKEQ come from the germline V gene. V was pared by 0 bases and J by 11 bases, with 13 bases between. The CDR3 loop reads CASSQDRVGGAFF. The CDR3 DNA reads as TGTGCCAGCAGCCAAGATCGGGTGGGCGGGGCTTTCTTT.

As concerns this clone: Other DNA variants within this sample encode the same CDR3. The genes are TRBV5-1 and TRBJ1-2; no clear D gene. The germline V and J ends were trimmed by 0 bases and 1 base, with 4 bases remaining between them. CDR3 length equals 13 residues. The germline V gene encodes CDR1 SGHRS and CDR2 YFSETQ. As DNA, the CDR3 is TGCGCCAGCAGCTTGGACAGTAACTATGGCTACACCTTC. Translated, it gives CASSLDSNYGYTF.

This rearrangement joins TRBV29-1 to TRBJ1-1; TRBD1 aligns across 10 bases. The CDR3 loop spans 14 amino acids. Trimming cost V 5 bases and J 7 bases; bases outside gene matches: 10. CDR1 SQVTM and CDR2 ANQGSEA come from the germline V gene. CDR3 region: CSVKRQGARNEAFF. DNA for the CDR3: TGCAGCGTTAAGCGACAGGGGGCGCGTAATGAAGCTTTCTTT.

This clone showed up just once. The chain carries TRBV5-1 and TRBJ1-3, with 7 bases matching TRBD1. CDR1 is SGHRS and CDR2 is YFSETQ in the germline V gene. V shed 0 bases and J 0 bases; nucleotides not matched to a gene: 3. The CDR3 contains 16 residues. CDR3 region: CASSLGQGGSGNTIYF. The CDR3, as DNA: TGCGCCAGCAGCTTGGGACAGGGTGGCTCTGGAAACACCATATATTTT.

The chain recombines TRBV10-3 with TRBJ2-7, with 8 bases aligning to TRBD2. CDR3 length: 14 residues. CDR1 and CDR2 from the germline V gene are ENHRY and SYGVKD. V gave up 10 bases and J gave up 4 bases; unmatched junction bases: 12. CDR3 sequence: CATQWGSGVYEQYF. CDR3 bases: TGTGCCACCCAATGGGGTAGCGGGGTTTACGAGCAGTACTTC.

The J gene is TRBJ2-1, the V gene TRBV28; 8 bases align to TRBD2. The ends lost 11 bases at V and 4 bases at J; junction bases unmatched: 10. Germline V lookup: CDR1 MDHEN, CDR2 SYDVKM. The CDR3 has 14 amino acids. In DNA, the CDR3 is TGTGCCGCCCCGGCTAGCGGGCCATACAATGAGCAGTTCTTC. It is translated as CAAPASGPYNEQFF. Supplemented by reference TRBV28 and TRBJ2-1, the full variable domain reads DVKVTQSSRYLVKRTGEKVFLECVQDMDHENMFWYRQDPGLGLRLIYFSYDVKMKEKGDIPEGYSVSREKKERFSLILESASTNQTSMYLCAAPASGPYNEQFFGPGTRLTVL.

The chain has TRBV18 and TRBJ2-5, with 11 bases lining up with TRBD1. After removal of 4 bases from V and 5 bases from J, the junction contained 3 bases not matched to a gene. Germline CDR1 is KGHSH and CDR2 is LQKENI. This CDR3 has 14 amino acids. CDR3 sequence: CASSLDRGLETQYF. The CDR3 nucleotides read TGTGCCAGCTCACTGGACAGGGGGCTGGAGACCCAGTACTTC.

The chain is built from TRBV10-3 and TRBJ1-2; D is possibly TRBD1 (5 bases). Trimming took 6 bases from V and 8 from J, leaving 19 bases between them. The CDR3 runs 14 residues. Germline V CDR1 and CDR2: ENHRY, SYGVKD. The CDR3 is CAISPLGGGDGYTF. CDR3 bases: TGTGCCATCAGCCCTTTGGGTGGGGGGGACGGCTACACCTTC.

This chain joins TRBV28 and TRBJ1-2; D is possibly TRBD1 (5 bases). Trimming pared 2 bases from V and 5 bases from J, leaving 12 bases between. Looked up from germline, CDR1 is MDHEN and CDR2 is SYDVKM. The CDR3 loop spans 14 amino acids. The CDR3 DNA sequence: TGTGCCAGCAGTTTAATCCAGGGTGGATATGGCTACACCTTC. Amino acid sequence: CASSLIQGGYGYTF.

V gene TRBV30 combines with J gene TRBJ2-1, with TRBD2 matching over 7 bases. The CDR3 runs to 13 residues. Germline lookup yields CDR1 GTSNPN and CDR2 SVGIG (reference sequence). V trimming: 5 bases; J trimming: 4 bases; junction bases outside the gene matches: 5. In DNA, the CDR3 is TGTGCCTGGGGAGGACTAGGGTACAATGAGCAGTTCTTC. This codes for CAWGGLGYNEQFF.

The chain combines TRBV9 with TRBJ2-3; TRBD2 matches 9 bases. V shed 0 bases, J shed 8 bases, and the junction held 10 bases outside the gene matches. Germline V gene data show CDR1 as SGDLS and CDR2 as YYNGEE. The CDR3 sequence is 16 residues long. The chain's CDR3 is CASSVETSGHRGTQYF. The DNA of the CDR3 is TGTGCCAGCAGCGTAGAAACTAGCGGGCACCGGGGTACGCAGTATTTT.